This TCR beta chain was sequenced during a study of cytomegalovirus exposure and HLA in healthy donors (dated by TCRdb to the late 2010s). Regarding the research as a whole: According to a later analysis, one platform produced both the roughly 120 validation repertoires and the 666 repertoires of the first cohort. To predict cytomegalovirus infection status, the study brought together high-throughput TCR immunosequencing, statistical association of individual TCRs with disease status, and machine learning. The study aimed to test whether cataloging public T cell receptors could reveal signatures of past pathogen exposure. In addition to the first cohort of approximately 650 subjects, a separate validation cohort of 120 different subjects was used.

Here is what the overall study found, with its caveats: The authors suggested that the approach could potentially be extended to other disease states and immunological phenotypes. The classifier was reported to diagnose cytomegalovirus status with high specificity and sensitivity in both the original cohort and the validation cohort. A total of 164 TCR beta chains were listed by the study as associated with cytomegalovirus. Most TCR sequences were seen in very few donors, while some public TCRs were found in many individuals. In vitro tests confirmed that a few of the cytomegalovirus-associated TCR beta chains recognize cytomegalovirus antigens. A later analysis found that TCRs clustered in the first cohort also tended to co-occur in the roughly 120 validation repertoires, with 94% of cluster scores above 0. A later analysis lacked HLA typing for the validation cohort, so it scored co-occurrence in that cohort across all 110 or so repertoires.

CDR3 length: 14 amino acids, cysteine to phenylalanine. The CDR3 DNA has 42 bases and is translated from base 1. Unmatched junction bases come to 9, with V trimmed by 7 bases and J by 3 bases. CDR1 and CDR2 are drawn from the germline V gene: SGHVS, FQNEAQ. The donors were included in the validation cohort of approximately 130 subjects, a group kept apart from the approximately 650-subject first cohort. This clone was recorded a few times. This clone's antigen is unknown. One base away there is no much larger clone; base qualities are not given. Library preparation employed the immunoSEQ multiplex PCR assay. On the authors' methods: A statistical classification framework was built to diagnose cytomegalovirus status from the catalog of TCR beta chain sequences. TCRdb retrieved this table from immuneACCESS and kept in-frame rearrangements only. Not all clones are present; in checked studies, unresolved V genes account for under half, and no reason is known for the remainder. That table gives V, J and clone size, and the DNA gave D and trimming. The sample includes about 200,000 clones, with more than 65% observed a single time. Under 15% of the sample goes to the ten largest clones.

The receptor comes from a woman in her thirties in good health and CMV-seropositive. Sequenced: PBMCs. The rearrangement joined TRBV7-8 to TRBJ2-7; TRBD1 lines up with 7 middle nucleotides. The DNA sequence is given as TGTGCCAGCAACGCAAACAGGGGTCTCTACGAGCAGTACTTC. Translation gives CASNANRGLYEQYF.